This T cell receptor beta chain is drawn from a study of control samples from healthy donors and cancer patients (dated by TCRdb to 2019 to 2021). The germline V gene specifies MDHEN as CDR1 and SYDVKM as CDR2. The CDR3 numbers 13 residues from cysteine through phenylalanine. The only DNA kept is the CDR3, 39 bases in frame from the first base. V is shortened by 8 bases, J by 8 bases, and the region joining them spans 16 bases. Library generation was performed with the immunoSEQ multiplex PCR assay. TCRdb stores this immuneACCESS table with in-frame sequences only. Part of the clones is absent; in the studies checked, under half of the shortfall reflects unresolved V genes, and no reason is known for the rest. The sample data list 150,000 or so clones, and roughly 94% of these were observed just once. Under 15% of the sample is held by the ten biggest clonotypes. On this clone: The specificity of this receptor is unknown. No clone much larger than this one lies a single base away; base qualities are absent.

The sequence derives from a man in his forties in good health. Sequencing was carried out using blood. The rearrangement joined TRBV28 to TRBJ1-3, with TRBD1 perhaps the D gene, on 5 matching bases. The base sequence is TGTGCCAGCCATAGGGACCGTGGGGACACCATATATTTT. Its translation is CASHRDRGDTIYF.